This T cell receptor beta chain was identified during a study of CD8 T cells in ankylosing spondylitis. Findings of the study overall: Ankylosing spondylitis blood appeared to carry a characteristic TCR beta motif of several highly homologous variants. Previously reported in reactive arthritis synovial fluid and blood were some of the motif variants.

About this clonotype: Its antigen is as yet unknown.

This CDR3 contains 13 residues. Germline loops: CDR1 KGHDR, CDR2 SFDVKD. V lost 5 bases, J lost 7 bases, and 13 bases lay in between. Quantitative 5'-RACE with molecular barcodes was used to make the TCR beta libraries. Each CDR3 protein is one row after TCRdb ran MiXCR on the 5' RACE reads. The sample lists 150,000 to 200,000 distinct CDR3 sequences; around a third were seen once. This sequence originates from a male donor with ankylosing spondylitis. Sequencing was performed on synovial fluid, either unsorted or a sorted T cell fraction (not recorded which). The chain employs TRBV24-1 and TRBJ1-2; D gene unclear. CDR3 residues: CATSVGSDRGYTF. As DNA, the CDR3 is TGTGCCACCAGTGTAGGGTCGGATCGTGGCTACACCTTC.